This T cell receptor beta chain was recorded in a study of blood T cell repertoires in COVID-19. In the authors' workflow: Estimates of nucleated cell counts were drawn from the amplification of reference gene primers. Method: immunoSEQ multiplex PCR; TCRdb's copy keeps in-frame clones and lacks some. V and J calls plus clone size are reproduced from that table; the DNA served to infer D and trimming. The sample has 110,000 to 150,000 clones; just under 80% are singletons. Germline V gene data show CDR1 as MNHEY and CDR2 as SVGEGT. The CDR3 sequence is 15 residues long. The V end lost 4 bases, the J end lost 4 bases, and 17 bases lay between the germline ends.

What was sequenced was peripheral blood. The chain has TRBV6-2 or TRBV6-3 and TRBJ2-7, with a possible D match to TRBD2 (7 bases). This clonotype was obtained from a woman aged 60-70 years with acute or convalescent COVID-19. CDR3 amino acids: CASSFTGASGYEQYF. The CDR3 region has the DNA TGTGCCAGCAGTTTCACGGGGGCTAGCGGTTACGAGCAGTACTTC.